These 17 T cell receptor beta chains were all obtained from the same sample, sequenced in a study of beta chain features in type 1 diabetes. General study results and limits: Shortening that was moderate but significant affected the TCRB CDR3s of Type 1 diabetes patients in all four CD4+ subsets.

These TCRs are of unknown antigen specificity. Since all of the isolated RNA was reverse transcribed, expressed TCRB transcripts were what got sequenced. Assay used: immunoSEQ multiplex PCR; TCRdb lists only in-frame clones, some missing. Of about 150,000 clones in the sample, roughly 10% were seen once. The specimen sequenced was central memory CD4+ T cells from blood. All receptors come from a woman aged 30 to 39 with type 1 diabetes.

The J gene is TRBJ2-1, the V gene TRBV29-1; 8 bases align to TRBD2. The germline gives CDR1 SQVTM, CDR2 ANQGSEA. After removal of 4 bases from V and 6 bases from J, the junction contained 8 bases not matched to a gene. CDR3 length: 14 residues. In DNA, the CDR3 is TGCAGCGTTGGGGGAGCGGGAGTTGCCAATGAGCAGTTCTTC. This codes for CSVGGAGVANEQFF.

There are a few counts of this clone. V usage is TRBV18 and J usage is TRBJ2-3; D is unresolved. Germline CDR1 and CDR2: KGHSH and LQKENI. V dropped 3 bases and J dropped 5 bases, with 12 bases sitting between them. The CDR3 runs to 14 residues. CDR3 in DNA: TGTGCCAGCTCACCGTCAGGTTATGTAGATACGCAGTATTTT. Protein: CASSPSGYVDTQYF. Full variable domain (remainder filled in from reference TRBV18 and TRBJ2-3): NAGVMQNPRHLVRRRGQEARLRCSPMKGHSHVYWYRQLPEEGLKFMVYLQKENIIDESGMPKERFSAEFPKEGPSILRIQQVVRGDSAAYFCASSPSGYVDTQYFGPGTRLTVL.

The chain uses TRBV18 and TRBJ2-3; D unclear. The CDR3 totals 13 residues. Trimming stripped 1 base from V and 3 bases from J, with 5 bases between. CDR1 and CDR2 (germline): KGHSH, LQKENI. CDR3 sequence reads: CASSPLITDTQYF. The CDR3 nucleotides are TGTGCCAGCTCACCACTAATAACAGATACGCAGTATTTT. Full variable domain (rest looked up from reference TRBV18 and TRBJ2-3): NAGVMQNPRHLVRRRGQEARLRCSPMKGHSHVYWYRQLPEEGLKFMVYLQKENIIDESGMPKERFSAEFPKEGPSILRIQQVVRGDSAAYFCASSPLITDTQYFGPGTRLTVL.

This clone was counted a few times. This chain joins TRBV5-1 and TRBJ1-5; 9 bases agree with TRBD1. The CDR3 has 14 amino acids. Germline CDR1 SGHRS, CDR2 YFSETQ. V was clipped by 2 bases and J by 7 bases; unmatched bases: 4. The CDR3 is CASSLQGAEQPQHF. DNA for the CDR3: TGCGCCAGCAGCTTACAGGGGGCTGAGCAGCCCCAGCATTTT. Using reference TRBV5-1 and TRBJ1-5 for the parts outside the CDR3, the full variable domain is KAGVTQTPRYLIKTRGQQVTLSCSPISGHRSVSWYQQTPGQGLQFLFEYFSETQRNKGNFPGRFSGRQFSNSRSEMNVSTLELGDSALYLCASSLQGAEQPQHFGDGTRLSIL.

This clone appeared a few times. The V call is TRBV2, the J call TRBJ1-1; 9 bases are shared with TRBD1. V dropped 7 bases and J dropped 4; count of bases not matched to a gene: 13. Germline V gene sequence: CDR1 SNHLY, CDR2 FYNNEI. The CDR3 sequence is 16 residues long. Here the CDR3 reads CASTFQGQGLGTEAFF. CDR3 nucleotide sequence: TGTGCCAGCACCTTTCAGGGACAGGGCTTGGGCACTGAAGCTTTCTTT.

The V gene is TRBV10-3, the J gene TRBJ2-7, with 9 bases lining up with TRBD2. The V gene end was trimmed by 6 bases and the J gene end by 9 bases; junction bases not matched to a gene: 9. In germline, CDR1 is ENHRY, CDR2 SYGVKD. The CDR3 sequence is 13 residues long. The DNA for the CDR3 is TGTGCCATCAGCTCTAGCGGGGCGACGGGGCAGTACTTC. It translates to CAISSSGATGQYF.

The table lists this clone with many counts. V gene TRBV4-1 combines with J gene TRBJ2-7, with TRBD2 matching over 9 bases. There are 17 residues in the CDR3. Per the germline V gene, CDR1 is MGHRA and CDR2 is YSYEKL. After removal of 2 bases from V and 3 bases from J, the junction contained 11 bases not matched to a gene. In nucleotides, the CDR3 is TGCGCCAGCAGCCAACGGACTAGCGATACTATCCACTACGAGCAGTACTTC. It yields the protein CASSQRTSDTIHYEQYF.

The V and J genes are TRBV9 and TRBJ2-5; 10 bases line up with TRBD2. Losses at the gene ends were 3 bases for V and 5 bases for J; bases not matched to a gene: 1. This CDR3 has 13 amino acids. The germline V gene has CDR1 SGDLS and CDR2 YYNGEE. CDR3: CASSETSGETQYF. For the CDR3, the DNA is TGTGCCAGCAGCGAGACTAGCGGGGAGACCCAGTACTTC.

This clone showed up just a few times. This chain uses TRBV28 with TRBJ1-2, with 7 bases lining up with TRBD1. With V trimmed by 7 bases and J by 7 bases, 6 bases remained unmatched. The V gene's germline CDR1 is MDHEN and CDR2 SYDVKM. This CDR3 contains 12 residues. CDR3 sequence reads: CASNSDRPGYTF. The CDR3 nucleotides are TGTGCCAGCAACTCGGACAGGCCTGGCTACACCTTC.

This clone was found a few times. V and J are TRBV7-2 and TRBJ2-1; D is ambiguous. Germline V gives CDR1 SGHTA, CDR2 FQGNSA. Trimming took 0 bases from V and 7 from J, leaving 10 bases between them. The CDR3 is 14 amino acids. CDR3 bases: TGTGCCAGCAGCTTAGCGCCTAGATTGAATGAGCAGTTCTTC. Amino acid sequence: CASSLAPRLNEQFF.

This clone was counted between two and nine times. The rearrangement joins TRBV29-1 to TRBJ2-7; maybe TRBD2 (6 bases). This CDR3 region has 14 residues. The germline gives CDR1 SQVTM, CDR2 ANQGSEA. V was pared by 6 bases and J by 2 bases, with 17 bases between. CDR3: CSVQMGGIPYEQYF. CDR3 bases: TGCAGCGTGCAAATGGGGGGAATCCCCTACGAGCAGTACTTC.

This clone was seen only a few times. This rearrangement joins TRBV7-2 to TRBJ2-2, with D hard to call. V was clipped by 4 bases and J by 7 bases, with 13 bases between them. The germline V gene has CDR1 SGHTA and CDR2 FQGNSA. The CDR3 is 14 residues long. In DNA form, the CDR3 reads TGTGCCAGCAGCTCCTCCTTCTCGGGCGGGGAGCTGTTTTTT. Its translation: CASSSSFSGGELFF. The whole variable domain, filled in from reference TRBV7-2 and TRBJ2-2, reads GAGVSQSPSNKVTEKGKDVELRCDPISGHTALYWYRQSLGQGLEFLIYFQGNSAPDKSGLPSDRFSAERTGGSVSTLTIQRTQQEDSAVYLCASSSSFSGGELFFGEGSRLTVL.

This clone was detected only a few times. The chain has TRBV2 and TRBJ2-1; 9 nucleotides line up with TRBD1. The CDR3 extends over 14 amino acids. Germline values: CDR1 SNHLY, CDR2 FYNNEI. V trimming: 5 bases; J trimming: 8 bases; junction bases outside the gene matches: 7. CDR3 residues: CASSPGQGVDEQFF. The CDR3, as DNA: TGTGCCAGCAGTCCGGGACAGGGTGTGGATGAGCAGTTCTTC.

The J gene is TRBJ2-5, the V gene TRBV7-9; no firm D call. This CDR3 has 11 amino acids. Trimming took 8 bases from V and 3 from J, leaving 7 bases between them. CDR1 is SEHNR, CDR2 FQNEAQ, per germline (reference sequence). The CDR3 sequence: CASGGEETQYF. Here the CDR3 DNA reads TGTGCCAGCGGTGGAGAAGAGACCCAGTACTTC. Together with reference TRBV7-9 and TRBJ2-5, the CDR3 gives the full variable domain: DTGVSQNPRHKITKRGQNVTFRCDPISEHNRLYWYRQTLGQGPEFLTYFQNEAQLEKSRLLSDRFSAERPKGSFSTLEIQRTEQGDSAMYLCASGGEETQYFGPGTRLLVL.

The V call is TRBV13, the J call TRBJ2-2; 16 bases are a match to TRBD2. Germline V CDR1 and CDR2: PRHDT, FYEKMQ (reference sequence). This CDR3 is 19 amino acids long. Trimming took 6 bases from V and 4 from J; bases not matched to a gene: 11. The CDR3 protein is CASSPGLAGGPRRTGELFF. Here the CDR3 DNA reads TGTGCCAGCAGTCCGGGACTAGCGGGAGGGCCCCGTCGCACCGGGGAGCTGTTTTTT.

The V and J genes are TRBV2 and TRBJ1-5; D is possibly TRBD1 (6 bases). This CDR3 region has 13 residues. Trimming pared 7 bases from V and 7 bases from J, leaving 14 bases between. The germline gives CDR1 SNHLY, CDR2 FYNNEI. The CDR3 nucleotides read TGTGCCAGCACCCCACAGGGCGGGCAGCCCCAGCATTTT. This gives the protein CASTPQGGQPQHF.

Only a few counts were recorded for this clone. The gene calls are TRBV7-8 and TRBJ2-1; D ambiguous. V was trimmed by 1 base and J by 4 bases, leaving 8 bases between them. There are 14 residues in the CDR3. CDR1 SGHVS and CDR2 FQNEAQ come from the germline V gene. This CDR3 is CASSLELTYNEQFF. CDR3 DNA: TGTGCCAGCAGCTTAGAACTAACATACAATGAGCAGTTCTTC.